These T cell receptor beta chains were read from a single sample in a study of cytomegalovirus exposure and HLA in healthy donors. Libraries were prepared by immunoSEQ multiplex PCR; TCRdb keeps only in-frame clonotypes and omits some of them. The sample comprises about 150,000 clones, more than 9.5% of which are singletons, and 1.8% rests with the top ten. Material: PBMCs. These receptors all come from a man between 50 and 59 years old in good health and CMV-seronegative. CDR3s include the opening cysteine and the closing phenylalanine or tryptophan. D genes are given only for firm matches. Not all rows give a size; the values are once, few, many and, for expanded clones, a class.

d_gene: -
v_gene: TRBV5-6
j_gene: TRBJ1-2
abundance: few
len: 12
CDR3aa: CASSRIGFAYTF
CDR3nt: TGTGCCAGCAGCCGGATCGGGTTTGCCTACACCTTC

d_gene: TRBD1
v_gene: TRBV29-1
j_gene: TRBJ1-2
abundance: few
len: 12
CDR3aa: CSIYTGAYGYTF
CDR3nt: TGCAGCATTTACACAGGGGCCTATGGCTACACCTTC

d_gene: -
v_gene: TRBV6-6
j_gene: TRBJ2-1
abundance: -
len: 13
CDR3aa: CASSYSTGTGQFF
CDR3nt: TGTGCCAGCAGTTACTCGACTGGTACAGGGCAGTTCTTC

d_gene: -
v_gene: TRBV25-1
j_gene: TRBJ1-4
abundance: few
len: 13
CDR3aa: CASSAGGNEKLFF
CDR3nt: TGTGCCAGCAGTGCGGGGGGGAATGAAAAACTGTTTTTT

d_gene: -
v_gene: TRBV7-6
j_gene: TRBJ1-4
abundance: -
len: 16
CDR3aa: CASSPQPLSTNEKLFF
CDR3nt: TGTGCCAGCAGCCCTCAACCCCTTAGCACTAATGAAAAACTGTTTTTT

d_gene: -
v_gene: TRBV28
j_gene: TRBJ2-7
abundance: -
len: 12
CDR3aa: CASTAQGREQYF
CDR3nt: TGTGCCAGCACCGCCCAGGGTCGCGAGCAGTACTTC

d_gene: -
v_gene: TRBV7-6
j_gene: TRBJ1-2
abundance: -
len: 14
CDR3aa: CASSLSGSTYGYTF
CDR3nt: TGTGCCAGCAGCCTTTCCGGGAGCACCTATGGCTACACCTTC

d_gene: -
v_gene: TRBV6-1
j_gene: TRBJ1-2
abundance: -
len: 16
CDR3aa: CASSERVVRDNYGYTF
CDR3nt: TGTGCCAGCAGCGAACGGGTTGTCAGGGATAACTATGGCTACACCTTC

d_gene: -
v_gene: TRBV14
j_gene: TRBJ1-1
abundance: -
len: 13
CDR3aa: CASSLSRDTEAFF
CDR3nt: TGTGCCAGCAGCTTGAGTCGAGACACTGAAGCTTTCTTT

d_gene: -
v_gene: TRBV20-1
j_gene: TRBJ1-2
abundance: few
len: 11
CDR3aa: CSARTVLGYTF
CDR3nt: TGCAGTGCTAGAACGGTCCTAGGCTACACCTTC

d_gene: -
v_gene: TRBV10-1
j_gene: TRBJ2-5
abundance: few
len: 13
CDR3aa: CASSQSPRETQYF
CDR3nt: TGCGCCAGCAGTCAAAGCCCCCGGGAGACCCAGTACTTC

d_gene: -
v_gene: TRBV4-1
j_gene: TRBJ2-1
abundance: few
len: 13
CDR3aa: CASSQELVDEQFF
CDR3nt: TGCGCCAGCAGCCAAGAATTAGTCGATGAGCAGTTCTTC

d_gene: -
v_gene: TRBV2
j_gene: TRBJ1-1
abundance: few
len: 15
CDR3aa: CASSEGLRIATEAFF
CDR3nt: TGTGCCAGCAGTGAAGGGCTAAGAATAGCCACTGAAGCTTTCTTT

d_gene: -
v_gene: TRBV30
j_gene: TRBJ1-2
abundance: few
len: 11
CDR3aa: CAWAAGGGYTF
CDR3nt: TGTGCCTGGGCCGCCGGGGGTGGCTACACCTTC

d_gene: TRBD1
v_gene: TRBV27
j_gene: TRBJ1-2
abundance: few
len: 18
CDR3aa: CASSLSPPYETGSYGYTF
CDR3nt: TGTGCCAGCAGTTTATCGCCCCCCTATGAGACAGGGTCCTATGGCTACACCTTC

d_gene: -
v_gene: TRBV5-5
j_gene: TRBJ2-7
abundance: few
len: 13
CDR3aa: CASSSDRTYEQYF
CDR3nt: TGTGCCAGCAGTTCGGACAGAACCTACGAGCAGTACTTC

d_gene: -
v_gene: TRBV19
j_gene: TRBJ1-5
abundance: few
len: 18
CDR3aa: CASSGGFGVSYSNQPQHF
CDR3nt: TGTGCCAGTAGCGGAGGGTTTGGGGTTAGTTATAGCAATCAGCCCCAGCATTTT

d_gene: TRBD2
v_gene: TRBV9
j_gene: TRBJ2-3
abundance: -
len: 14
CDR3aa: CASSYSGREDTQYF
CDR3nt: TGTGCCAGCAGTTATAGCGGGAGGGAAGATACGCAGTATTTT

d_gene: TRBD1
v_gene: TRBV27
j_gene: TRBJ2-7
abundance: few
len: 15
CDR3aa: CASSSRDRGSYEQYF
CDR3nt: TGTGCCAGCAGTTCGCGGGACAGGGGTTCCTACGAGCAGTACTTC

d_gene: TRBD2
v_gene: TRBV9
j_gene: TRBJ2-1
abundance: -
len: 17
CDR3aa: CASSVGTSGSMLFEQFF
CDR3nt: TGTGCCAGCAGCGTAGGGACTAGCGGGAGTATGTTGTTTGAGCAGTTCTTC

d_gene: -
v_gene: TRBV30
j_gene: TRBJ2-2
abundance: few
len: 14
CDR3aa: CAWRSLLNTGELFF
CDR3nt: TGTGCCTGGAGGAGCTTACTAAACACCGGGGAGCTGTTTTTT

d_gene: -
v_gene: TRBV10-2
j_gene: TRBJ2-2
abundance: -
len: 13
CDR3aa: CASGRSDTGELFF
CDR3nt: TGCGCCAGCGGTCGATCGGACACCGGGGAGCTGTTTTTT

d_gene: -
v_gene: TRBV6-6
j_gene: TRBJ2-2
abundance: few
len: 14
CDR3aa: CASWDTGLVRELFF
CDR3nt: TGTGCCAGCTGGGATACAGGGTTGGTCAGGGAGCTGTTTTTT

d_gene: TRBD1
v_gene: TRBV4-1
j_gene: TRBJ1-2
abundance: few
len: 15
CDR3aa: CASSQAPGQDYGYTF
CDR3nt: TGCGCCAGCAGCCAAGCGCCGGGACAGGACTATGGCTACACCTTC

d_gene: -
v_gene: TRBV7-3
j_gene: TRBJ1-1
abundance: -
len: 17
CDR3aa: CASSLGSLDSSNTEAFF
CDR3nt: TGTGCCAGCAGCTTAGGGAGTTTGGACAGCTCGAACACTGAAGCTTTCTTT

d_gene: TRBD1
v_gene: TRBV5-1
j_gene: TRBJ2-7
abundance: few
len: 15
CDR3aa: CASRNPGQGLYEQYF
CDR3nt: TGCGCCAGCAGAAATCCGGGACAGGGACTTTACGAGCAGTACTTC

d_gene: TRBD2
v_gene: TRBV2
j_gene: TRBJ2-1
abundance: few
len: 16
CDR3aa: CASSEDGGRAANEQFF
CDR3nt: TGTGCCAGCAGTGAAGATGGCGGGAGGGCCGCCAATGAGCAGTTCTTC

d_gene: TRBD1
v_gene: TRBV5-1
j_gene: TRBJ1-1
abundance: -
len: 16
CDR3aa: CASSPGGGQGTPEAFF
CDR3nt: TGCGCCAGCAGCCCTGGAGGGGGACAGGGGACCCCTGAAGCTTTCTTT

d_gene: TRBD1
v_gene: TRBV30
j_gene: TRBJ2-7
abundance: few
len: 14
CDR3aa: CAWSGTGARYEQYF
CDR3nt: TGTGCCTGGAGCGGGACAGGGGCCCGGTACGAGCAGTACTTC

d_gene: -
v_gene: TRBV9
j_gene: TRBJ1-6
abundance: few
len: 13
CDR3aa: CASRTGVNGPLHF
CDR3nt: TGTGCCAGCAGAACAGGAGTAAATGGACCCCTCCACTTT

d_gene: -
v_gene: TRBV28
j_gene: TRBJ1-5
abundance: -
len: 17
CDR3aa: CASSNPGGGGGNQPQHF
CDR3nt: TGTGCCAGCAGTAACCCCGGCGGAGGCGGGGGCAATCAGCCCCAGCATTTT

d_gene: -
v_gene: TRBV7-9
j_gene: TRBJ1-2
abundance: -
len: 14
CDR3aa: CASSLATRSDGYTF
CDR3nt: TGTGCCAGCAGCTTAGCAACGAGGAGCGATGGCTACACCTTC

d_gene: -
v_gene: TRBV7-8
j_gene: TRBJ1-6
abundance: -
len: 15
CDR3aa: CASSLRGSDNSPLHF
CDR3nt: TGTGCCAGCAGCTTAAGGGGGTCGGATAATTCACCCCTCCACTTT

d_gene: -
v_gene: TRBV9
j_gene: TRBJ1-2
abundance: -
len: 13
CDR3aa: CASSTGGDYGYTF
CDR3nt: TGTGCCAGCAGCACCGGGGGAGACTATGGCTACACCTTC

d_gene: -
v_gene: TRBV19
j_gene: TRBJ1-2
abundance: few
len: 14
CDR3aa: CASSIGAEIYGYTF
CDR3nt: TGTGCCAGTAGTATTGGGGCGGAGATCTATGGCTACACCTTC

d_gene: -
v_gene: TRBV9
j_gene: TRBJ2-1
abundance: few
len: 15
CDR3aa: CASSPREKSYNEQFF
CDR3nt: TGTGCCAGCAGCCCACGGGAGAAGTCCTACAATGAGCAGTTCTTC